The 19 T cell receptor beta chains below were found in one sample sequenced in a study of blood T cells in healthy people across ages. A second PCR of about 7 to 12 cycles used a sample-barcoded 5' primer and a J-beta primer mix. TCRdb analysed the 5' RACE reads with MiXCR anew, one entry per CDR3 protein. The sample holds 1.5 million to 1.8 million distinct CDR3 sequences, 35% to 45% seen once. The source material was blood. The receptors shown here come from a woman under 30 in good health.

This clonotype showed up just a few times. The chain joins TRBV7-9 to TRBJ1-2; 7 positions agree with TRBD1. Germline CDR1 SEHNR, CDR2 FQNEAQ (reference sequence). The CDR3 is 13 amino acids. V dropped 5 bases and J dropped 7; count of bases not matched to a gene: 7. The CDR3 bases are TGTGCCAGCAGCCTGGGGACAGCCCCTGGCTACACCTTC. Translating it yields CASSLGTAPGYTF.

With regard to this clonotype: The junction departs from the called germline gene at one end, perhaps through a read error. The chain joins TRBV7-3 to TRBJ2-1; 8 bases line up with TRBD2. The CDR3 covers 16 residues. The germline gives CDR1 SGHTA, CDR2 FQGTGA. The CDR3 spells CASSPRAGVLTNERFF. The CDR3 DNA reads TGTGCCAGCAGCCCCCGAGCGGGAGTGTTAACTAATGAGCGGTTCTTC.

This clonotype was observed a few times. V gene TRBV7-2 combines with J gene TRBJ1-6; D is unclear. The CDR3 totals 14 residues. V lost 2 bases to trimming and J lost 6 bases, with 8 bases between them. CDR1 is SGHTA, CDR2 FQGNSA, per germline. CDR3 in DNA: TGTGCCAGCAGCTTAATAGGCAGTAATTCACCCCTCCACTTT. Translating it yields CASSLIGSNSPLHF.

This clonotype appeared a single time. This rearrangement joins TRBV6-2 or TRBV6-3 to TRBJ1-2, with a possible D match to TRBD1 (5 bases). This CDR3 is 12 amino acids long. Germline CDR1 MNHEY, CDR2 SVGEGT. The ends were cut back, 5 bases at V and 7 bases at J, with 11 bases in the middle. The CDR3 loop reads CASSIGARGYTF. The CDR3 DNA is TGTGCCAGCAGTATAGGGGCGCGTGGCTACACCTTC.

J is TRBJ1-2 and V is TRBV4-3; weak D call: TRBD1 (5 bases). Germline assignment: CDR1 LGHNA and CDR2 YSLEER. Trimming removed 11 bases from V and 8 bases from J, with 24 bases in between. CDR3 length: 14 amino acids. As DNA, the CDR3 is TGCGCCGGCGGCGTCGGGACCTTAATAGGAGGCTACACCTTC. It translates to CAGGVGTLIGGYTF.

This clonotype showed up just a few times. This chain links TRBV20-1 with TRBJ2-7; 8 bases agree with TRBD1. The CDR3 is made up of 16 amino acids. The V gene end was trimmed by 1 base and the J gene end by 2 bases; junction bases not matched to a gene: 10. Germline V CDR1 and CDR2: DFQATT, SNEGSKA (reference sequence). CDR3 residues: CSARGAPGGGPYEQYF. The CDR3 bases are TGCAGTGCTAGAGGTGCTCCAGGGGGCGGCCCCTACGAGCAGTACTTC.

About this clonotype: The junction shows a germline mismatch at one end, possibly a read error. This chain links TRBV4-3 with TRBJ2-3; 8 bases fit TRBD2. The germline V gene has CDR1 LGHNA and CDR2 YSLEER. This CDR3 region has 16 residues. DNA for the CDR3: TGCGCCAGCAGCCAAGATCGCGGGGGGATCACAGATACGCGGTATTTT. Protein product: CASSQDRGGITDTRYF.

The chain couples TRBV2 to TRBJ1-4; TRBD1 matches 7 bases. This CDR3 contains 14 residues. V shed 7 bases, J shed 7 bases, and the junction held 9 bases outside the gene matches. CDR1 SNHLY and CDR2 FYNNEI come from the germline V gene. The CDR3, as DNA: TGTGCCAGCACCACAGGGGCAGGAAGTGAAAAACTGTTTTTT. Translated, it gives CASTTGAGSEKLFF.

The chain carries TRBV21-1 and TRBJ2-7; the DNA was not used to check the table's D call, TRBD1. TRBV21-1 is a recognized pseudogene. The CDR3 contains 16 residues. The CDR3 DNA is TGTGCCAGCAGCAAAGAATCGTCCGGGGATCACTACGAGCAGTACTTC. As protein: CASSKESSGDHYEQYF.

The rearrangement uses TRBV7-9 and TRBJ2-7; the D is unclear. The CDR3 runs to 16 residues. Looked up from germline, CDR1 is SEHNR and CDR2 is FQNEAQ (reference sequence). The V end lost 5 bases, the J end lost 7 bases, and 24 bases lay between the germline ends. In DNA, the CDR3 is TGTGCCAGCAGCACCCTGCTCAAACCGTCCTACAATGAGCAGTACTTC. Translated: CASSTLLKPSYNEQYF. The full variable domain, completed using reference TRBV7-9 and TRBJ2-7, is DTGVSQNPRHKITKRGQNVTFRCDPISEHNRLYWYRQTLGQGPEFLTYFQNEAQLEKSRLLSDRFSAERPKGSFSTLEIQRTEQGDSAMYLCASSTLLKPSYNEQYFGPGTRLTVT.

The chain recombines TRBV28 with TRBJ2-7, with D possibly called TRBD1 or TRBD2 (5 bases each). Germline loops: CDR1 MDHEN, CDR2 SYDVKM. The CDR3 has 16 residues. The V gene lost 2 bases and the J gene lost 2 bases, with 16 bases spanning the gap. CDR3 nucleotide sequence: TGTGCCAGCAGTTTACTCACTGTGGGGGAGACCTACGAGCAGTACTTC. Protein product: CASSLLTVGETYEQYF. Full variable domain (rest looked up from reference TRBV28 and TRBJ2-7): DVKVTQSSRYLVKRTGEKVFLECVQDMDHENMFWYRQDPGLGLRLIYFSYDVKMKEKGDIPEGYSVSREKKERFSLILESASTNQTSMYLCASSLLTVGETYEQYFGPGTRLTVT.

The chain joins TRBV24-1 to TRBJ1-1, with 10 bases identical to TRBD1. The CDR3 extends over 11 amino acids. The junction had 5 bases not matched to a gene; V was cut back by 10 bases and J by 10 bases. Germline V gives CDR1 KGHDR, CDR2 SFDVKD. The DNA of the CDR3 is TGTGCCACACGACAGGGGGCTCGAGCTTTCTTT. Its translation: CATRQGARAFF.

This clonotype has only a few counts. The rearrangement joins TRBV10-3 to TRBJ1-2; D is undetermined. Germline V gives CDR1 ENHRY, CDR2 SYGVKD. Trimming left V 5 bases short and J 6 bases short, with 10 bases between. This CDR3 contains 12 residues. The CDR3 is CAISRTRHGYTF. CDR3 nucleotides: TGTGCCATCAGTAGAACACGCCATGGCTACACCTTC.

The V gene is TRBV27, the J gene TRBJ1-5; D not resolved. Trimming took 3 bases from V and 6 from J, leaving 12 bases between them. This CDR3 is built from 14 residues. Germline CDR1 reads MNHEY; CDR2 reads SMNVEV (reference sequence). This chain's CDR3 is CASSFAGKGQPQHF. For the CDR3, the DNA is TGTGCCAGCAGTTTTGCAGGAAAGGGTCAGCCCCAGCATTTT.

This rearrangement joins TRBV10-3 to TRBJ2-7; D is undetermined. V lost 2 bases and J lost 0, with 8 bases in between. Germline CDR1 ENHRY, CDR2 SYGVKD. This CDR3 is 14 amino acids long. For the CDR3, the DNA is TGTGCCATCAGTGAGACCCAGAGCTCCTACGAGCAGTACTTC. Its protein product is CAISETQSSYEQYF.

The chain joins TRBV7-9 to TRBJ1-5, with D possibly being TRBD1 (5 bases). The CDR3 extends over 16 amino acids. Germline V gene lookup returns CDR1 SEHNR and CDR2 FQNEAQ (reference sequence). Trimming removed 1 base from V and 5 bases from J, with 15 bases in between. The CDR3 reads CASSLVGGEGDQPQHF. DNA of the CDR3: TGTGCCAGCAGCTTAGTCGGAGGGGAGGGTGATCAGCCCCAGCATTTT.

The chain recombines TRBV7-8 with TRBJ1-1; D call uncertain. The CDR3 covers 15 residues. Germline CDR1 is SGHVS and CDR2 is FQNEAQ. Trimming left V 1 base short and J 4 bases short, with 13 bases between. The CDR3 reads CASSLVPGVGTEAFF. DNA for the CDR3: TGTGCCAGCAGCTTAGTTCCGGGAGTGGGCACTGAAGCTTTCTTT.

The V and J genes are TRBV4-3 and TRBJ2-3, with 11 nucleotides matching TRBD2. V lost 0 bases and J lost 0; bases outside the gene matches: 5. The CDR3 spans 18 residues. Germline V gene data show CDR1 as LGHNA and CDR2 as YSLEER. CDR3 sequence (DNA): TGCGCCAGCAGCCAAGAAATAGCGGGGGGGCCTAGCACAGATACGCAGTATTTT. This gives the protein CASSQEIAGGPSTDTQYF.

This clonotype was seen a few times. The chain employs TRBV29-1 and TRBJ2-7; no clear D. The CDR3 totals 11 residues. Looked up from germline, CDR1 is SQVTM and CDR2 is ANQGSEA. Trimming removed 4 bases from V and 3 bases from J, with 7 bases in between. The CDR3: CSVVHGYEQYF. DNA for the CDR3: TGCAGCGTTGTGCACGGCTACGAGCAGTACTTC.